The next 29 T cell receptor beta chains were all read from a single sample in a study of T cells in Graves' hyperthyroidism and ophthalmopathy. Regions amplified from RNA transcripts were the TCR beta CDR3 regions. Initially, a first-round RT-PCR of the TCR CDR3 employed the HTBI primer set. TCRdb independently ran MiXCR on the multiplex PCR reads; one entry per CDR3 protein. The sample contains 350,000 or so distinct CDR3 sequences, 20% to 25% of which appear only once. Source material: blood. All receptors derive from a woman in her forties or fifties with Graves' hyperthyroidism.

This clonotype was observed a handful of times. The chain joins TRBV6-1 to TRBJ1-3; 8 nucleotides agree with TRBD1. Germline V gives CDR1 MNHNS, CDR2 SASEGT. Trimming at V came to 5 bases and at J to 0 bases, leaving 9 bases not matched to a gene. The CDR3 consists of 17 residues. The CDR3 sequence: CASSYGTGLSSGNTIYF. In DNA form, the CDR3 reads TGTGCCAGCAGTTATGGGACAGGCTTGAGCTCTGGAAACACCATATATTTT.

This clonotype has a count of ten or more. Written as DNA, the CDR3 is TGTGCCAGCAGCTTATTGGGGGCGAGCTCCTACAATGAGCAGTTCTTC. It codes for CASSLLGASSYNEQFF. The chain uses TRBV11-2 and TRBJ2-1, with D possibly TRBD1 on 6 matching bases. Deletions cut 2 bases from V and 0 bases from J, with 11 bases between. The CDR3 consists of 16 residues. Germline V gene lookup returns CDR1 SGHAT and CDR2 FQNNGV.

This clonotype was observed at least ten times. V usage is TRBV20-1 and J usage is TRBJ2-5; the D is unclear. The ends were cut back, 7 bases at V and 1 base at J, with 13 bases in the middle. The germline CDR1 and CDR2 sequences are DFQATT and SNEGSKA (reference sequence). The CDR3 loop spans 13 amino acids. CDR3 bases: TGCAGTGTCCGATATGGGCTCCAAGAGACCCAGTACTTC. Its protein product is CSVRYGLQETQYF.

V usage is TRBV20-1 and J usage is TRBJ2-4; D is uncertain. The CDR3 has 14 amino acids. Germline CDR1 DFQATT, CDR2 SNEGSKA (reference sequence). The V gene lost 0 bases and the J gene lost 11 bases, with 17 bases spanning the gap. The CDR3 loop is CSARDGGWESFQYF. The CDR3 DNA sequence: TGCAGTGCTAGAGATGGCGGCTGGGAATCTTTTCAGTACTTC.

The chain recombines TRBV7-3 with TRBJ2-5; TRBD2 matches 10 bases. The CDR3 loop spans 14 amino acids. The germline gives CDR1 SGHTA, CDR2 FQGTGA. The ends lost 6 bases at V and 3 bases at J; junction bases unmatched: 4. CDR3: CASRSSGGKETQYF. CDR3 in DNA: TGTGCCAGCAGGTCTAGCGGGGGCAAAGAGACCCAGTACTTC. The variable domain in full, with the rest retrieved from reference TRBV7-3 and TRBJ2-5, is GAGVSQTPSNKVTEKGKYVELRCDPISGHTALYWYRQSLGQGPEFLIYFQGTGAADDSGLPNDRFFAVRPEGSVSTLKIQRTERGDSAVYLCASRSSGGKETQYFGPGTRLLVL.

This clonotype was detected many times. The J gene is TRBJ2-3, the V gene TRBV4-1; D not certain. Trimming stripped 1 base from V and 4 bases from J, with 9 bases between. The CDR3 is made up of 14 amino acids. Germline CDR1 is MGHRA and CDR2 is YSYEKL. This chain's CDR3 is CASSQGRRPDTQYF. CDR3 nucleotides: TGCGCCAGCAGCCAAGGACGACGTCCAGATACGCAGTATTTT.

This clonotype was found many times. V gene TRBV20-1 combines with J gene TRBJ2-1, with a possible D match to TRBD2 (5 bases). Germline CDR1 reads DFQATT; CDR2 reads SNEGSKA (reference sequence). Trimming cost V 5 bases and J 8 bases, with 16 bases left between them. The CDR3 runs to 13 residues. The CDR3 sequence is CSAPNRVGDEQFF. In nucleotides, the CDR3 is TGCAGTGCTCCCAATCGGGTCGGGGATGAGCAGTTCTTC.

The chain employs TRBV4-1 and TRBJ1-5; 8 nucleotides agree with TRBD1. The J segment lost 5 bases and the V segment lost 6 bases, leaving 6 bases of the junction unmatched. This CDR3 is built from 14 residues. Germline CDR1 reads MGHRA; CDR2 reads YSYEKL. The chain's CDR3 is CASRRTGYDQPQHF. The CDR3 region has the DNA TGCGCCAGCAGGCGGACAGGGTACGATCAGCCCCAGCATTTT.

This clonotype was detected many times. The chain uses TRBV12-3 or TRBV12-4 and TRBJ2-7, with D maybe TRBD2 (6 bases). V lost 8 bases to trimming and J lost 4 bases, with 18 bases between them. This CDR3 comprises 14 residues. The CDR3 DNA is TGTGCCAGCGGCGGAGGGGAGGCGAGATACGAGCAGTACTTC. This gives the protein CASGGGEARYEQYF.

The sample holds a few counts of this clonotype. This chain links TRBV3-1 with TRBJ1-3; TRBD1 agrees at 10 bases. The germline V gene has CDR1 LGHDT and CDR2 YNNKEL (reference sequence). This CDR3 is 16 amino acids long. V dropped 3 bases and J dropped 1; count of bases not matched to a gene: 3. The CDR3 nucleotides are TGTGCCAGCAGCCACGGGACAGGGGCTTCTGGAAACACCATATATTTT. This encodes CASSHGTGASGNTIYF.

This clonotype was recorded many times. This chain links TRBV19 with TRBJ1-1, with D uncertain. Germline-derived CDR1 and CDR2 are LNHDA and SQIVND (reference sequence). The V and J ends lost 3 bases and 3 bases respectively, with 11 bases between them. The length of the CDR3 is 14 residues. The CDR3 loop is CASSIAGLYTEAFF. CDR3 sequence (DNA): TGTGCCAGTAGTATTGCAGGCTTGTACACTGAAGCTTTCTTT.

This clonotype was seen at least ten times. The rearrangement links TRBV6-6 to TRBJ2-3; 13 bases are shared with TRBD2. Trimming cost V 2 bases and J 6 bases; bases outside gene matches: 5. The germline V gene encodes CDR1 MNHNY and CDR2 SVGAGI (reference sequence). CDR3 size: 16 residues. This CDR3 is CASSYPRTSGSDTQYF. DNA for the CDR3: TGTGCCAGCAGTTACCCGCGGACTAGCGGGAGCGATACGCAGTATTTT.

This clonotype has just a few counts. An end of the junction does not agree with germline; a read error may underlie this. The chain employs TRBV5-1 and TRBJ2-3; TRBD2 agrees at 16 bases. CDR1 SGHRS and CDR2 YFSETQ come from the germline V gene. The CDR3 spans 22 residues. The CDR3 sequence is CASRLDPLGTSGRALTRDTQYF. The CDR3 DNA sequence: TGCGCCAGCAGGTTGGACCCACTCGGGACTAGCGGGAGGGCCCTCACGAGGGATACGCAGTATTTT.

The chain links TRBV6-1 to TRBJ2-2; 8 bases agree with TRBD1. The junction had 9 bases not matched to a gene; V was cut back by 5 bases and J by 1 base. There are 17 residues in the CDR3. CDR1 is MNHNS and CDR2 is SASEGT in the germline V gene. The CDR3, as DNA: TGTGCCAGCAGTCTAATCCCGGGACAGGTGAACACCGGGGAGCTGTTTTTT. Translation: CASSLIPGQVNTGELFF.

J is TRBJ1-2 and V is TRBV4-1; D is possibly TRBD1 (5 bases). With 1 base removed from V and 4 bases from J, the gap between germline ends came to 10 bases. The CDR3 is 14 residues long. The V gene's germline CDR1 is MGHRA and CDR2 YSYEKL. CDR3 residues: CASSQGGRVYGYTF. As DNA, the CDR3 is TGCGCCAGCAGCCAAGGTGGCAGGGTCTATGGCTACACCTTC.

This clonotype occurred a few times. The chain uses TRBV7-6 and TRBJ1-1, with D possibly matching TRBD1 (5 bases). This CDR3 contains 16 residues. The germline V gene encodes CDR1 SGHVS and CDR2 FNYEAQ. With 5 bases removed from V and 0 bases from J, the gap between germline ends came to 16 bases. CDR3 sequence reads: CASSPGGGNMNTEAFF. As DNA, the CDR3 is TGTGCCAGCAGCCCGGGGGGGGGTAACATGAACACTGAAGCTTTCTTT. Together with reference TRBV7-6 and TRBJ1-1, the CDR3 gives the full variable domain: GAGVSQSPRYKVTKRGQDVALRCDPISGHVSLYWYRQALGQGPEFLTYFNYEAQQDKSGLPNDRFSAERPEGSISTLTIQRTEQRDSAMYRCASSPGGGNMNTEAFFGQGTRLTVV.

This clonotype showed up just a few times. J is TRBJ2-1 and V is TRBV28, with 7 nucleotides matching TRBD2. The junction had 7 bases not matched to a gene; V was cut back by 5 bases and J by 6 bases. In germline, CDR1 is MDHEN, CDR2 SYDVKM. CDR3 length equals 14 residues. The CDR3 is CASSRGLRFNEQFF. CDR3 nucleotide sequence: TGTGCCAGCAGTAGGGGACTACGTTTCAATGAGCAGTTCTTC.

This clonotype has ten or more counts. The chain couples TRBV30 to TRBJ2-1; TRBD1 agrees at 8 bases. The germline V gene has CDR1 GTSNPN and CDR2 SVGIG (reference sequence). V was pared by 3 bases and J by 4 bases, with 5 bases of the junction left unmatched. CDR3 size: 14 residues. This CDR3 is CAWRADRAYNEQFF. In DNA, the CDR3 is TGTGCCTGGAGAGCGGACAGGGCTTACAATGAGCAGTTCTTC.

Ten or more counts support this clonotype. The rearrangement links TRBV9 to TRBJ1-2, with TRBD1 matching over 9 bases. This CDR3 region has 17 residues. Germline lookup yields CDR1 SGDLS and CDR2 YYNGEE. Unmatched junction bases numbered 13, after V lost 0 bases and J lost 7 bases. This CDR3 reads CASSVAPGTGPNGGYTF. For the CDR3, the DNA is TGTGCCAGCAGCGTAGCCCCCGGGACAGGGCCGAACGGTGGCTACACCTTC.

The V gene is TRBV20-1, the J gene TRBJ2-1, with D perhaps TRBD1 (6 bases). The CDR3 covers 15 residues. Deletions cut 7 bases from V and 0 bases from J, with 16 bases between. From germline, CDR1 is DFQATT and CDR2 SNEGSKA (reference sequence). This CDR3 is CSVMDRKSSYNEQFF. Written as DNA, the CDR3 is TGCAGTGTTATGGACAGAAAGAGCTCCTACAATGAGCAGTTCTTC.

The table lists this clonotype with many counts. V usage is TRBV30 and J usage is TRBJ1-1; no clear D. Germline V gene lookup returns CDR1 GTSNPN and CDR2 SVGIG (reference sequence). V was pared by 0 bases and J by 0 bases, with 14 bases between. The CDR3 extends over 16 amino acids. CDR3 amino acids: CAWSVSASLMNTEAFF. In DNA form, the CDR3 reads TGTGCCTGGAGTGTATCTGCCAGCTTGATGAACACTGAAGCTTTCTTT.

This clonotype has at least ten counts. The DNA of the CDR3 is TGCAGCGTTGAATGGCCGAGAATGAACACTGAAGCTTTCTTT. Its translation is CSVEWPRMNTEAFF. The chain couples TRBV29-1 to TRBJ1-1; D is unclear. Germline V CDR1 and CDR2: SQVTM, ANQGSEA. Trimming took off 2 bases at V and 0 bases at J, with 10 bases between the two ends. The CDR3 has 14 amino acids.

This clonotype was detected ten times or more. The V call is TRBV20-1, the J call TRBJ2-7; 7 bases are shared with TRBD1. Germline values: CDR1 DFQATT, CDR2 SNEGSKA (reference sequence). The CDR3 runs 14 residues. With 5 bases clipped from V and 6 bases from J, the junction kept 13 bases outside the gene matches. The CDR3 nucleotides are TGCAGTGCTCGGAGGACAGGTGGTCTGTCCGAGCAGTACTTC. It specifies CSARRTGGLSEQYF.

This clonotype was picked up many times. The CDR3 DNA sequence: TGTGCCAGCAGCCAAGAAGGGACAGAAGCTTTCTTT. Amino acids: CASSQEGTEAFF. The rearrangement joins TRBV14 to TRBJ1-1, with a possible D match to TRBD1 (6 bases). Trimming took off 0 bases at V and 8 bases at J, with 7 bases between the two ends. Germline V CDR1 and CDR2: SGHDN, FVKESK. This CDR3 has 12 amino acids.

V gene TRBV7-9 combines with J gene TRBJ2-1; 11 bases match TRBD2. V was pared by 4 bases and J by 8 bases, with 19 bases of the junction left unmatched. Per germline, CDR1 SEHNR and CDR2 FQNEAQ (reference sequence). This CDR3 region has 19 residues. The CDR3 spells CASSSNGASGRMLGDEQFF. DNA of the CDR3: TGTGCCAGCAGCTCGAATGGGGCTAGCGGGAGGATGTTAGGGGATGAGCAGTTCTTC.

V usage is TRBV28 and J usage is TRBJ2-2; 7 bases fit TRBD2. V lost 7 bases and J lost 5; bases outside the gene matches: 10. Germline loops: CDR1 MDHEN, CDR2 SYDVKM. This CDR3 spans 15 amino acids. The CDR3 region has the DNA TGTGCCAGCACCCGGGAGGCCTCGGGGACCGGGGAGCTGTTTTTT. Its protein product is CASTREASGTGELFF.

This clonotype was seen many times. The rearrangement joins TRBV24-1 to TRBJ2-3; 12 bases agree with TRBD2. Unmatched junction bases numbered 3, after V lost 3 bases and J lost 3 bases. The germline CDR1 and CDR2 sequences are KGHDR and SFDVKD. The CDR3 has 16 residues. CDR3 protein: CATSDRTSGETDTQYF. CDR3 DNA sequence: TGTGCCACCAGTGATCGGACTAGCGGGGAGACAGATACGCAGTATTTT.

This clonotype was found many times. As DNA, the CDR3 is TGTGCCAGCAGCCAAGGGAGCGCTAGCGGTTCCTACGAGCAGTACTTC. Residues: CASSQGSASGSYEQYF. The rearrangement uses TRBV3-1 and TRBJ2-7; 7 bases align to TRBD2. CDR1 is LGHDT and CDR2 is YNNKEL in the germline V gene (reference sequence). This CDR3 contains 16 residues. After removal of 1 base from V and 1 base from J, the junction contained 7 bases not matched to a gene.

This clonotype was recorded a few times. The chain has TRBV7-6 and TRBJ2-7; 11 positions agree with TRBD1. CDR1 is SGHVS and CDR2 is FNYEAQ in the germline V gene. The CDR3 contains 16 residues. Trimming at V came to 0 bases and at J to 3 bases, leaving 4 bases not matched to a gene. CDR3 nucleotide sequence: TGTGCCAGCAGCTTAGCCGGACAGGGGGCGATCTACGAGCAGTACTTC. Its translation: CASSLAGQGAIYEQYF.